The clone carrying this T cell receptor beta chain was detected once. The Seattle patients, enrolled during active infection, were followed longitudinally. The data were obtained in a study of blood T cell repertoires in COVID-19. This CDR3 spans 14 amino acids. The V gene lost 1 base and the J gene lost 2 bases, with 7 bases spanning the gap. CDR1 SGHVS and CDR2 FNYEAQ come from the germline V gene. In the authors' methods: From reference gene primer amplification, estimates of nucleated cell counts were derived. Sequencing was performed with immunoSEQ multiplex PCR; in TCRdb, only in-frame clones are kept and a portion is missing. V and J calls plus clone size are reproduced from that table; the DNA served to infer D and trimming. The sample has fewer than 350,000 clones, around 88% seen once.

Sequencing was done on a sample of peripheral blood. The TCR originated in a woman aged 25 to 45 with COVID-19, enrolled during active disease. The V and J genes are TRBV7-6 and TRBJ2-3; no firm D call. The CDR3 sequence is CASSLGQDTDTQYF. In DNA, the CDR3 is TGTGCCAGCAGCTTAGGCCAGGACACAGATACGCAGTATTTT.